This T cell receptor (beta chain) was profiled in a study of CD8 T cells in Susac syndrome. TCR beta sequences were obtained from blood CD8+ and CD4+ T cells. Random hexamers were used to reverse transcribe an amount of roughly 0.5 to 1 ug RNA. immunoSEQ multiplex PCR amplified TCR beta CDR3 across 54 Vbeta, 13 Jbeta. In TCRdb, the immunoSEQ multiplex PCR reads were re-called with MiXCR into one record per CDR3 protein. The sample shows some 150,000 distinct CDR3 sequences, just under 95% of them seen only once. Sequencing used CD8+ T cells from PBMCs. The receptor comes from a human donor with multiple sclerosis.

In DNA form, the CDR3 reads TGTGCCAGCAGTTTAAGCAGGGCGATCGAGCAGTACTTC. It yields the protein CASSLSRAIEQYF. This rearrangement joins TRBV27 to TRBJ2-7; tentative D call: TRBD1 (5 bases). Trimming pared 2 bases from V and 6 bases from J, leaving 11 bases between. CDR1 is MNHEY, CDR2 SMNVEV, per germline (reference sequence). This CDR3 is built from 13 residues.